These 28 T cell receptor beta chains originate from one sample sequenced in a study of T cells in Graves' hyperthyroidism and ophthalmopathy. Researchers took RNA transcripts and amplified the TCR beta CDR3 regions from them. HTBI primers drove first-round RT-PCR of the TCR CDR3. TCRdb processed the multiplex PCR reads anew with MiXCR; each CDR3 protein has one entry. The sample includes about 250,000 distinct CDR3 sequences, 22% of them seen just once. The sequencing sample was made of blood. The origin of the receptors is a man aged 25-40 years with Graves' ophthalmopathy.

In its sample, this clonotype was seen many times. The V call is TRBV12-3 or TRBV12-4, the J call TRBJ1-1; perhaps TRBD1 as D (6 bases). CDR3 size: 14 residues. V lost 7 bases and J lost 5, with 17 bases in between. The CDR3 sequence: CASTLRGAKTEAFF. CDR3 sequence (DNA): TGTGCCAGCACCTTAAGGGGGGCGAAGACTGAAGCTTTCTTT.

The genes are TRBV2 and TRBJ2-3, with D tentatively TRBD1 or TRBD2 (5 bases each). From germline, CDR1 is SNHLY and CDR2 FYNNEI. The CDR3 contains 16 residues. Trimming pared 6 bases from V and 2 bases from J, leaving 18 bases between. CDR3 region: CASRYRTVGDTDTQYF. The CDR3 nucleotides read TGTGCCAGCAGATACCGGACGGTGGGGGACACAGATACGCAGTATTTT.

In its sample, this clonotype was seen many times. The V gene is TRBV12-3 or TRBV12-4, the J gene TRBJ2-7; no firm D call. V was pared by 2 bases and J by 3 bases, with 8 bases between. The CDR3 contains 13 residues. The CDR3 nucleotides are TGTGCCAGCAGTTTAACAGATAACTACGAGCAGTACTTC. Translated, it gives CASSLTDNYEQYF.

In DNA form, the CDR3 reads TGCGCCAGCAGCCAAGTAAGCGGGGGGCCAGATACGCAGTATTTT. As protein: CASSQVSGGPDTQYF. The V gene is TRBV4-1, the J gene TRBJ2-3, with 9 positions matching TRBD2. Per germline, CDR1 MGHRA and CDR2 YSYEKL. The CDR3 runs 15 residues. Unmatched junction bases numbered 3, after V lost 1 base and J lost 4 bases.

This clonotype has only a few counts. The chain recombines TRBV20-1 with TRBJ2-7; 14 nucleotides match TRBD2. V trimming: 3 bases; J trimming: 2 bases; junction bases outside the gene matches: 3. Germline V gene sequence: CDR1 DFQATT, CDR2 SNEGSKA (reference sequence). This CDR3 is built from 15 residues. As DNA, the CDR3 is TGCAGTGCTAGGGGGACTAGCGGGAGTACCTACGAGCAGTACTTC. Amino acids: CSARGTSGSTYEQYF.

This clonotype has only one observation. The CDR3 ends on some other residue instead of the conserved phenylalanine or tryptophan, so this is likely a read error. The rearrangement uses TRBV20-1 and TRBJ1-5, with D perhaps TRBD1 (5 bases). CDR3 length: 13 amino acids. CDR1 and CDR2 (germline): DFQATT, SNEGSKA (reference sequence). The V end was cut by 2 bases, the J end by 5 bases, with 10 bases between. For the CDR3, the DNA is TGCAGTGCTAGACAGGGTCAGTATCAGCCCCAGCATGTT. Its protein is CSARQGQYQPQHV.

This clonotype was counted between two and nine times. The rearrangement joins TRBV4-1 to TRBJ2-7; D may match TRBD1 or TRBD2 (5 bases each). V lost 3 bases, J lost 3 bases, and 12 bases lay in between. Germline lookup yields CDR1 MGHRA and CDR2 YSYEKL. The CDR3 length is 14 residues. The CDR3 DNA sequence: TGCGCCAGCAGCCACCCGGGACCGCACTACGAGCAGTACTTC. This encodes CASSHPGPHYEQYF.

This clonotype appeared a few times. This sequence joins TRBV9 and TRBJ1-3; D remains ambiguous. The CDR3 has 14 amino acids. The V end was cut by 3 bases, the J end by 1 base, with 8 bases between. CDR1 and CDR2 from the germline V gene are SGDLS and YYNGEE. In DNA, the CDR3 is TGTGCCAGCAGCGGGACGTCTTCTGGAAACACCATATATTTT. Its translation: CASSGTSSGNTIYF.

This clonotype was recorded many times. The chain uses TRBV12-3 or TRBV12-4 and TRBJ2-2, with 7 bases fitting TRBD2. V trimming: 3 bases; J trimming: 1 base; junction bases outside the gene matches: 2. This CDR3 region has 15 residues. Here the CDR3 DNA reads TGTGCCAGCAGTTTCGGCGGGAGGAACACCGGGGAGCTGTTTTTT. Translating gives CASSFGGRNTGELFF.

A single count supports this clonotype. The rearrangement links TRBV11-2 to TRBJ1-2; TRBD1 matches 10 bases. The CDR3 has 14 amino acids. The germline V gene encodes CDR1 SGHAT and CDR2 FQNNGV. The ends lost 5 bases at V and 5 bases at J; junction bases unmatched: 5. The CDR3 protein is CASSPGGQGYGYTF. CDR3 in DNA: TGTGCCAGCAGCCCTGGGGGACAGGGGTATGGCTACACCTTC.

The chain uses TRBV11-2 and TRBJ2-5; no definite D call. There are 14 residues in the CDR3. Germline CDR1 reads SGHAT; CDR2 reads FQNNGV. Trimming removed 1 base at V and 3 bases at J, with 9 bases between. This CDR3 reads CASSLVSEEETQYF. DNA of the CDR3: TGTGCCAGCAGCTTAGTTTCAGAAGAAGAGACCCAGTACTTC.

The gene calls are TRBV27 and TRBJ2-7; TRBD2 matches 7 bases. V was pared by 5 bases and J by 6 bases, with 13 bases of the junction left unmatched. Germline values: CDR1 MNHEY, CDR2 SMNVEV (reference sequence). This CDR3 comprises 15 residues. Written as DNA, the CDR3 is TGTGCCAGCAGTCTGGAGAGCGGGGTGTTGGGCGAGCAGTACTTC. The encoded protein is CASSLESGVLGEQYF.

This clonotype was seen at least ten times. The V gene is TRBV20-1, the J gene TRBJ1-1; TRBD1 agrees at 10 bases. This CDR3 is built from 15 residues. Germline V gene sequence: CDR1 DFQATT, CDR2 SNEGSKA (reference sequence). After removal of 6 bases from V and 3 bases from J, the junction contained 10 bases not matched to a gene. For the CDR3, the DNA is TGCAGTGCCCCAGGGGACAGGGGTTTCGACACTGAAGCTTTCTTT. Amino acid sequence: CSAPGDRGFDTEAFF.

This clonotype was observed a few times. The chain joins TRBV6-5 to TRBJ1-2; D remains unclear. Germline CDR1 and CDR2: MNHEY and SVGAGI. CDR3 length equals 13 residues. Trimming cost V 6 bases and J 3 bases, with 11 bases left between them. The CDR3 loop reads CASSRGSDYGYTF. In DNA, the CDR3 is TGTGCCAGCAGCCGAGGGTCTGACTATGGCTACACCTTC.

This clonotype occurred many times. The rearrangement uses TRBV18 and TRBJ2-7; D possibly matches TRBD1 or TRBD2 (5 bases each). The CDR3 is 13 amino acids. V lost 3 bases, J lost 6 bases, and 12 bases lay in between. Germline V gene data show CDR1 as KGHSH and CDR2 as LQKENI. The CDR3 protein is CASSPGTGVEQYF. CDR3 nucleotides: TGTGCCAGCTCACCGGGGACCGGGGTCGAGCAGTACTTC.

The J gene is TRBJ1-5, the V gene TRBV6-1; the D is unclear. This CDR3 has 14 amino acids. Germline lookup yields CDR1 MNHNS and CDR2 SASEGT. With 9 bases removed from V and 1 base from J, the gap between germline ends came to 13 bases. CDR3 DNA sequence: TGTGCCAGGAAAGGGTGCGGGAGCAATCAGCCCCAGCATTTT. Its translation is CARKGCGSNQPQHF.

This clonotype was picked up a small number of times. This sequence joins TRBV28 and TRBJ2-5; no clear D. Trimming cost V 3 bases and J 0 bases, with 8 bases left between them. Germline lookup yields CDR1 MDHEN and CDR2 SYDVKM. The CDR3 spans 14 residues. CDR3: CASSLSWDQETQYF. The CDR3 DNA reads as TGTGCCAGCAGTTTGTCCTGGGACCAAGAGACCCAGTACTTC. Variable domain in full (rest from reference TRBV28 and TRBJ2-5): DVKVTQSSRYLVKRTGEKVFLECVQDMDHENMFWYRQDPGLGLRLIYFSYDVKMKEKGDIPEGYSVSREKKERFSLILESASTNQTSMYLCASSLSWDQETQYFGPGTRLLVL.

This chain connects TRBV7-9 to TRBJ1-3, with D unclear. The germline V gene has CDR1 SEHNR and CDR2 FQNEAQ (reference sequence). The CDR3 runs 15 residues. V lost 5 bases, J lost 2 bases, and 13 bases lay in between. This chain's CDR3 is CASSPAGNAGNTIYF. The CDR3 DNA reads TGTGCCAGCAGCCCCGCCGGAAACGCTGGAAACACCATATATTTT.

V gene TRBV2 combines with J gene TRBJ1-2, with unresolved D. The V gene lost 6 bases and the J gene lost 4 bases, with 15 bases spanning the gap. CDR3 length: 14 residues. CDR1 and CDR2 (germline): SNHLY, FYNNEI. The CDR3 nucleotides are TGTGCCAGCAGCTTAGATCAAGGCAGCTATGGCTACACCTTC. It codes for CASSLDQGSYGYTF.

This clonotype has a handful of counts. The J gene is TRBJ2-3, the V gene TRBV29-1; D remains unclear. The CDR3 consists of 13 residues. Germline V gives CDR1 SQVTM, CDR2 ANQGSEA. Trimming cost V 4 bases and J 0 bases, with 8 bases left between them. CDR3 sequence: CSVVVGSTDTQYF. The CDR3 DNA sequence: TGCAGCGTTGTGGTAGGGAGCACAGATACGCAGTATTTT.

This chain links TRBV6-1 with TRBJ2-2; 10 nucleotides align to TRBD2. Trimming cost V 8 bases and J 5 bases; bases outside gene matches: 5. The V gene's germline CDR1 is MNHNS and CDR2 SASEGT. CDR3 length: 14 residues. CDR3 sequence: CASRGLAVTGELFF. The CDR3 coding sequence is TGTGCCAGCCGAGGACTAGCGGTTACCGGGGAGCTGTTTTTT.

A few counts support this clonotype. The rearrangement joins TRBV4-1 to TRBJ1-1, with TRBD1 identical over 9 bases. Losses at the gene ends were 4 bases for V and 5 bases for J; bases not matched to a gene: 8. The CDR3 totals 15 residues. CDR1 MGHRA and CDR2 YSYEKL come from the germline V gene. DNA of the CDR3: TGCGCCAGCAGCCCGAAGACAGGGGGAGAGACTGAAGCTTTCTTT. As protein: CASSPKTGGETEAFF.

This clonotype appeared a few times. The CDR3 DNA sequence: TGTGCCAGCAGTTTAGGGGGGACTAGCGGCCCCCTAGGGCAGTACTTC. The encoded protein is CASSLGGTSGPLGQYF. The V call is TRBV28, the J call TRBJ2-7; 11 positions match TRBD2. V trimming: 2 bases; J trimming: 9 bases; junction bases outside the gene matches: 12. Germline V gene data show CDR1 as MDHEN and CDR2 as SYDVKM. The CDR3 has 16 amino acids.

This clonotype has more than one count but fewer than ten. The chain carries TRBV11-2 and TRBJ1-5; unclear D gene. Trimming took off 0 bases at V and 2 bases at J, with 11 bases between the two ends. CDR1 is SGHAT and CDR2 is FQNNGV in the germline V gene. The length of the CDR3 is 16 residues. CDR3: CASSLEAGRGNQPQHF. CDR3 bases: TGTGCCAGCAGCTTAGAGGCTGGGAGGGGCAATCAGCCCCAGCATTTT.

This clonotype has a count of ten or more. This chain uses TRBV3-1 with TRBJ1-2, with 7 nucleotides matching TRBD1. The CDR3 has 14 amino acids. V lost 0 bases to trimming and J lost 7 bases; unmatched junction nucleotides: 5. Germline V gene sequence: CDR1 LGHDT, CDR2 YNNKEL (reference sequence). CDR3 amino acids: CASSQEGTGVGYTF. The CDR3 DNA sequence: TGTGCCAGCAGCCAAGAAGGAACAGGGGTTGGCTACACCTTC.

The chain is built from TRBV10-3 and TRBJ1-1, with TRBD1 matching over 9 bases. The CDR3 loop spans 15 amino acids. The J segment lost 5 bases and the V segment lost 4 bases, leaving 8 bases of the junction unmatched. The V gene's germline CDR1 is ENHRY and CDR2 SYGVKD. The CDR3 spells CAISGTGTGMTEAFF. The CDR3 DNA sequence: TGTGCCATCAGTGGAACCGGGACAGGGATGACTGAAGCTTTCTTT.

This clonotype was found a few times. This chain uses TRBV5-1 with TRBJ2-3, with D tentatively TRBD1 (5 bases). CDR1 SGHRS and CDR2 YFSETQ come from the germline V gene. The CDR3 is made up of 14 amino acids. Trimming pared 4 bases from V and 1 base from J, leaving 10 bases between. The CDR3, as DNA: TGCGCCAGCAGCAACAGGTTTGGCACAGATACGCAGTATTTT. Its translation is CASSNRFGTDTQYF.

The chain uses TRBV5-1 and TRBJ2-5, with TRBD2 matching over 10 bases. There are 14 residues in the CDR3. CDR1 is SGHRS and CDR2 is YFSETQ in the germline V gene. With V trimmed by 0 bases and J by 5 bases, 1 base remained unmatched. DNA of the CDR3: TGCGCCAGCAGCTTGGAGACTAGCGGGGAGACCCAGTACTTC. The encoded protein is CASSLETSGETQYF.